Following are 22 T cell receptor beta chains from one sample sequenced in a study of T-cell reconstitution after alpha-beta-depleted transplantation in children. Unique molecular identifiers were incorporated during preparation of the TCRbeta library. One entry per CDR3 protein results from TCRdb running MiXCR on the PCR reads. This table has a few hundred thousand distinct CDR3 sequences, about 26% appearing once. The specimen was PBMCs, collected before TCRalphabeta/CD19-depleted stem cell transplant. These receptor sequences come from a girl aged 2 to 10 with Fanconi anemia, due to receive a stem cell transplant.

This clonotype was recorded a few times. The chain uses TRBV10-3 and TRBJ2-7; 8 bases map to TRBD1. The CDR3 has 12 residues. With V trimmed by 4 bases and J by 4 bases, 0 bases remained unmatched. Germline V gene sequence: CDR1 ENHRY, CDR2 SYGVKD. The CDR3 DNA sequence: TGTGCCATCAGTGGACAGGGGTACGAGCAGTACTTC. Its translation is CAISGQGYEQYF.

This sequence joins TRBV5-1 and TRBJ2-5; D uncertain. The length of the CDR3 is 15 residues. Germline CDR1 reads SGHRS; CDR2 reads YFSETQ. Trimming removed 0 bases from V and 0 bases from J, with 9 bases in between. The DNA for the CDR3 is TGCGCCAGCAGCTTGGTGCCCGCCTACCAAGAGACCCAGTACTTC. It specifies CASSLVPAYQETQYF.

The rearrangement uses TRBV9 and TRBJ2-7, with D perhaps TRBD1 or TRBD2 (5 bases each). V lost 3 bases and J 3 bases, leaving 16 bases between the germline ends. The V gene's germline CDR1 is SGDLS and CDR2 YYNGEE. The CDR3 runs to 15 residues. DNA of the CDR3: TGTGCCAGCAGCGCAGCAGGGACCCAGTTCTACGAGCAGTACTTC. Translation: CASSAAGTQFYEQYF.

There are many counts of this clonotype. The chain joins TRBV6-5 to TRBJ2-3; D not certain. Germline CDR1 is MNHEY and CDR2 is SVGAGI. The CDR3 sequence is 13 residues long. With 4 bases removed from V and 4 bases from J, the gap between germline ends came to 9 bases. The CDR3 here is CASSSLTPDTQYF. The DNA of the CDR3 is TGTGCCAGCAGTTCCCTGACCCCAGATACGCAGTATTTT.

V is TRBV20-1 and J is TRBJ2-3; D is uncertain. Germline values: CDR1 DFQATT, CDR2 SNEGSKA (reference sequence). The V and J ends lost 6 bases and 1 base respectively, with 8 bases between them. CDR3 size: 12 residues. The CDR3 region has the DNA TGCAGTGCCATAGTCGGCACAGATACGCAGTATTTT. This gives the protein CSAIVGTDTQYF.

This chain uses TRBV4-1 with TRBJ2-7; 10 bases agree with TRBD2. With 5 bases clipped from V and 3 bases from J, the junction kept 7 bases outside the gene matches. This CDR3 has 15 amino acids. Germline-derived CDR1 and CDR2 are MGHRA and YSYEKL. CDR3 residues: CASSTRPSGSYEQYF. The DNA of the CDR3 is TGCGCCAGCAGCACCAGACCTAGCGGGAGCTACGAGCAGTACTTC.

This clonotype was seen ten or more times. The chain couples TRBV27 to TRBJ2-7; D possibly corresponds to TRBD2 (5 bases). CDR1 is MNHEY, CDR2 SMNVEV, per germline (reference sequence). The CDR3 consists of 13 residues. Trimming removed 6 bases from V and 4 bases from J, with 13 bases in between. The CDR3 nucleotides are TGTGCCAGCAGCGACGCGCCGGGATACGAGCAGTACTTC. This gives the protein CASSDAPGYEQYF.

This clonotype has more than one count but fewer than ten. This CDR3 reads CATSSGTSRNEQFF. CDR3 in DNA: TGTGCCACCAGCAGTGGGACTAGCCGCAATGAGCAGTTCTTC. V and J are TRBV15 and TRBJ2-1, with 9 bases lining up with TRBD2. Germline CDR1 LNHNV, CDR2 YYDKDF (reference sequence). With 3 bases clipped from V and 6 bases from J, the junction kept 3 bases outside the gene matches. The CDR3 runs 14 residues. Filled out from reference TRBV15 and TRBJ2-1, the complete variable domain reads DAMVIQNPRYQVTQFGKPVTLSCSQTLNHNVMYWYQQKSSQAPKLLFHYYDKDFNNEADTPDNFQSRRPNTSFCFLDIRSPGLGDTAMYLCATSSGTSRNEQFFGPGTRLTVL.

CDR3 in amino acids: CSAQDRNTEAFF. CDR3 in DNA: TGCAGTGCCCAGGACAGAAACACTGAAGCTTTCTTT. The chain has TRBV20-1 and TRBJ1-1; a weak D match, TRBD1 (6 bases). Germline-derived CDR1 and CDR2 are DFQATT and SNEGSKA (reference sequence). Trimming took off 6 bases at V and 2 bases at J, with 10 bases between the two ends. The CDR3 extends over 12 amino acids.

The table lists this clonotype with a few counts. The rearrangement uses TRBV6-7 and TRBJ1-5, with D perhaps TRBD1 (5 bases). TRBV6-7 is classed as an ORF, of uncertain function. The CDR3 sequence is 18 residues long. Trimming left V 5 bases short and J 0 bases short, with 20 bases between. CDR3 sequence (DNA): TGTGCCAGCAGTCCCCTTTTAGACCAGGGATATAGCAATCAGCCCCAGCATTTT. It yields the protein CASSPLLDQGYSNQPQHF.

In its sample, this clonotype was seen many times. This chain joins TRBV20-1 and TRBJ2-5, with TRBD1 identical over 9 bases. The V gene end was trimmed by 3 bases and the J gene end by 1 base; junction bases not matched to a gene: 12. Germline values: CDR1 DFQATT, CDR2 SNEGSKA (reference sequence). CDR3 size: 17 residues. CDR3 bases: TGCAGTGCTAGCGGGACAGGGTTCGGGGACCGCCAAGAGACCCAGTACTTC. Protein sequence: CSASGTGFGDRQETQYF.

The V gene is TRBV27, the J gene TRBJ2-3, with 9 bases aligning to TRBD2. Germline loops: CDR1 MNHEY, CDR2 SMNVEV (reference sequence). V was clipped by 2 bases and J by 3 bases; unmatched bases: 9. This CDR3 region has 17 residues. The DNA of the CDR3 is TGTGCCAGCAGTTTAGTACCTAGCGGGAAGAGGACAGATACGCAGTATTTT. This codes for CASSLVPSGKRTDTQYF.

The chain is built from TRBV5-1 and TRBJ2-6; D is uncertain. This CDR3 region has 12 residues. CDR1 and CDR2 from the germline V gene are SGHRS and YFSETQ. V was shortened by 0 bases and J by 5 bases, with 0 bases between the two germline ends. This CDR3 reads CASSLGANVLTF. In DNA, the CDR3 is TGCGCCAGCAGCTTGGGGGCCAACGTCCTGACTTTC.

This clonotype has a handful of counts. The chain uses TRBV11-2 and TRBJ2-1, with D tentatively TRBD1 (6 bases). V dropped 1 base and J dropped 7 bases, with 11 bases sitting between them. This CDR3 is built from 14 residues. Germline V gene data show CDR1 as SGHAT and CDR2 as FQNNGV. CDR3 amino acids: CASSLVVGANEQFF. The CDR3 nucleotides read TGTGCCAGCAGCTTAGTTGTGGGGGCAAATGAGCAGTTCTTC.

This clonotype has only a few counts. This chain joins TRBV5-5 and TRBJ2-1; maybe TRBD2 (6 bases). CDR1 and CDR2 from the germline V gene are SGHKS and YYEKEE (reference sequence). Trimming stripped 2 bases from V and 2 bases from J, with 14 bases between. The CDR3 spans 16 residues. CDR3 in amino acids: CASSFNLARTYNEQFF. CDR3 bases: TGTGCCAGCAGCTTCAACCTAGCGCGGACCTACAATGAGCAGTTCTTC.

The sample holds one count of this clonotype. The chain recombines TRBV29-1 with TRBJ2-7, with D tentatively TRBD2 (6 bases). CDR3 length: 12 residues. Germline V gene data show CDR1 as SQVTM and CDR2 as ANQGSEA. The germline V and J ends were trimmed by 7 bases and 1 base, with 11 bases remaining between them. CDR3 sequence reads: CSGRDSSYEQYF. The CDR3 bases are TGCAGCGGCCGGGACTCTTCCTACGAGCAGTACTTC.

The chain uses TRBV9 and TRBJ1-2; D is uncertain. V lost 1 base and J lost 0, with 4 bases in between. The length of the CDR3 is 13 residues. The V gene's germline CDR1 is SGDLS and CDR2 YYNGEE. The DNA for the CDR3 is TGTGCCAGCAGCGTAACGACTAACTATGGCTACACCTTC. Its translation is CASSVTTNYGYTF.

This clonotype has ten or more counts. The V and J genes are TRBV20-1 and TRBJ2-7; TRBD2 agrees at 15 bases. Germline CDR1 is DFQATT and CDR2 is SNEGSKA (reference sequence). Trimming took 3 bases from V and 0 from J; bases not matched to a gene: 6. The CDR3 length is 17 residues. The CDR3 here is CSARGTSGGRLSYEQYF. DNA for the CDR3: TGCAGTGCTAGGGGGACTAGCGGGGGGAGACTCTCCTACGAGCAGTACTTC.

This clonotype was seen just once. The chain employs TRBV30 and TRBJ2-3, with 8 bases lining up with TRBD2. The V gene's germline CDR1 is GTSNPN and CDR2 SVGIG (reference sequence). The CDR3 length is 12 residues. As DNA, the CDR3 is TGTGCACATAGCGGGACCGGAGATACGCAGTATTTT. This encodes CAHSGTGDTQYF. Full variable domain (rest looked up from reference TRBV30 and TRBJ2-3): SQTIHQWPATLVQPVGSPLSLECTVEGTSNPNLYWYRQAAGRGLQLLFYSVGIGQISSEVPQNLSASRPQDRQFILSSKKLLLSDSGFYLCAHSGTGDTQYFGPGTRLTVL.

In this sample, this clonotype turned up a few times. This chain links TRBV6-5 with TRBJ1-2; D is undetermined. Per germline, CDR1 MNHEY and CDR2 SVGAGI. With 2 bases removed from V and 4 bases from J, the gap between germline ends came to 14 bases. The CDR3 has 15 residues. CDR3 residues: CASSYGETYLYGYTF. The DNA for the CDR3 is TGTGCCAGCAGTTACGGGGAAACATACCTCTATGGCTACACCTTC.

The table lists this clonotype with many counts. The chain has TRBV28 and TRBJ2-1; maybe TRBD2 (5 bases). V lost 5 bases and J lost 6, with 14 bases in between. The V gene's germline CDR1 is MDHEN and CDR2 SYDVKM. CDR3 length: 14 residues. The CDR3 spells CASSLAGRVNEQFF. Here the CDR3 DNA reads TGTGCCAGCAGTCTGGCGGGCCGGGTCAATGAGCAGTTCTTC.

The chain recombines TRBV6-2 or TRBV6-3 with TRBJ2-5; 13 bases align to TRBD2. This CDR3 has 17 residues. Germline lookup yields CDR1 MNHEY and CDR2 SVGEGT. The trim removed 2 bases at V and 2 bases at J, leaving 5 bases unmatched. CDR3 coding DNA: TGTGCCAGCAGTTACCCCTTGGGACTAGCGGGACAAGAGACCCAGTACTTC. It codes for CASSYPLGLAGQETQYF.